What follows are 18 T cell receptor beta chains derived from one specimen sequenced in a study of blood T cell repertoires in COVID-19. TCRdb's copy holds only in-frame clones and misses some; the assay was immunoSEQ multiplex PCR. The table has over 250,000 clones, around 92% seen once; the top ten hold 1.9%. Sequenced input: PBMCs or T cells enriched from blood (not recorded which). These TCRs come from a woman aged 60-70 years who had recovered from COVID-19.

This clone was recorded a few times. This chain links TRBV5-1 with TRBJ2-1; no firm D call. The CDR3 has 17 residues. CDR1 and CDR2 (germline): SGHRS, YFSETQ. Deletions cut 0 bases from V and 5 bases from J, with 18 bases between. CDR3 residues: CASSLAFFGTTNNEQFF. In DNA, the CDR3 is TGCGCCAGCAGCTTGGCCTTTTTTGGAACTACTAACAATGAGCAGTTCTTC.

A word on this clone: One end of the junction does not line up with germline, which may come from a read error. This chain connects TRBV10-3 to TRBJ2-7; a weak D match, TRBD1 (6 bases). The CDR3 runs to 12 residues. Looked up from germline, CDR1 is ENHRY and CDR2 is SYGVKD. Here the CDR3 DNA reads TGTGCCATCAGTGAGTCGAGGTGGGGGCTCAGTTTC. This gives the protein CAISESRWGLSF.

This clone has only one observation. The chain has TRBV10-3 and TRBJ1-2; D is possibly TRBD1 (5 bases). V lost 10 bases and J lost 3, with 12 bases in between. CDR1 and CDR2 from the germline V gene are ENHRY and SYGVKD. The CDR3 runs to 12 residues. The CDR3 sequence: CATLDSDYGYTF. The CDR3 DNA reads TGTGCCACCCTTGACAGCGACTATGGCTACACCTTC.

The J gene is TRBJ2-2, the V gene TRBV7-9; D is unresolved. This CDR3 has 13 amino acids. Germline V gene data show CDR1 as SEHNR and CDR2 as FQNEAQ (reference sequence). The ends were cut back, 2 bases at V and 6 bases at J, with 7 bases in the middle. The chain's CDR3 is CASSLFQAGELFF. CDR3 DNA sequence: TGTGCCAGCAGCTTATTCCAGGCCGGGGAGCTGTTTTTT.

The V gene is TRBV4-1, the J gene TRBJ2-7, with a weak D call TRBD2 (6 bases). V was pared by 5 bases and J by 2 bases, with 22 bases between. The CDR3 totals 17 residues. Germline V gene lookup returns CDR1 MGHRA and CDR2 YSYEKL. The DNA of the CDR3 is TGCGCCAGCAGCGATTACGAGCGGGCGCGACAAACCTACGAGCAGTACTTC. Encoded protein: CASSDYERARQTYEQYF.

The V and J genes are TRBV6-5 and TRBJ1-3, with D tentatively TRBD1 (5 bases). Trimming took off 5 bases at V and 0 bases at J, with 11 bases between the two ends. This CDR3 is 15 amino acids long. Germline CDR1 MNHEY, CDR2 SVGAGI. The chain's CDR3 is CASSRQDNSGNTIYF. The CDR3, as DNA: TGTGCCAGCAGTCGGCAGGACAACTCTGGAAACACCATATATTTT.

The J gene is TRBJ2-2, the V gene TRBV29-1, with D hard to call. In germline, CDR1 is SQVTM, CDR2 ANQGSEA. V lost 1 base and J 7 bases, leaving 10 bases between the germline ends. The CDR3 extends over 13 amino acids. As DNA, the CDR3 is TGCAGCGTTGAAGGGTCCCCCGGCGGGGAGCTGTTTTTT. Protein: CSVEGSPGGELFF.

This chain links TRBV4-2 with TRBJ2-7; 8 bases are a match to TRBD1. The length of the CDR3 is 14 residues. CDR1 is LGHNA, CDR2 YNFKEQ, per germline. V lost 0 bases, J lost 4 bases, and 2 bases stayed unmatched. For the CDR3, the DNA is TGTGCCAGCAGCCAAGAACACAGGGGGTACGAGCAGTACTTC. It yields the protein CASSQEHRGYEQYF.

V and J are TRBV28 and TRBJ1-2; tentative D call: TRBD1 (6 bases). V was pared by 7 bases and J by 7 bases, with 22 bases between. In germline, CDR1 is MDHEN, CDR2 SYDVKM. This CDR3 has 15 residues. The CDR3 reads CASNSVGGRLRGYTF. CDR3 coding DNA: TGTGCCAGCAACTCCGTGGGGGGGCGCCTCCGTGGCTACACCTTC.

The chain has TRBV3-1 (or the pseudogene TRBV3-2) and TRBJ2-7; 14 nucleotides align to TRBD2. The CDR3 consists of 16 residues. V shed 3 bases, J shed 4 bases, and the junction held 5 bases outside the gene matches. From germline, CDR1 is LGHDT and CDR2 YNNKEL (reference sequence). CDR3 loop: CASSQGLAGAGYEQYF. CDR3 DNA sequence: TGTGCCAGCAGCCAGGGACTAGCGGGGGCAGGGTACGAGCAGTACTTC.

The chain combines TRBV4-2 with TRBJ1-2; weak D call: TRBD1 (6 bases). Trimming pared 0 bases from V and 8 bases from J, leaving 13 bases between. The CDR3 consists of 14 residues. Germline V gene data show CDR1 as LGHNA and CDR2 as YNFKEQ. CDR3 in amino acids: CASSQELQGWGYTF. CDR3 bases: TGTGCCAGCAGCCAAGAATTACAGGGCTGGGGCTACACCTTC.

J is TRBJ2-7 and V is TRBV13; tentatively, D is TRBD2 (6 bases). This CDR3 comprises 16 residues. Germline-derived CDR1 and CDR2 are PRHDT and FYEKMQ (reference sequence). The V gene lost 1 base and the J gene lost 2 bases, with 15 bases spanning the gap. The CDR3 DNA sequence: TGTGCCAGCAGCTTAGAATTTGAAGCGGGCCCCTACGAGCAGTACTTC. This encodes CASSLEFEAGPYEQYF.

V is TRBV28 and J is TRBJ1-5; 7 bases line up with TRBD1. Germline loops: CDR1 MDHEN, CDR2 SYDVKM. The ends lost 9 bases at V and 7 bases at J; junction bases unmatched: 9. The CDR3 spans 13 residues. This CDR3 reads CASLTGFGQPQHF. CDR3 in DNA: TGTGCCAGTTTGACAGGGTTCGGGCAGCCCCAGCATTTT. Looking up the rest from reference TRBV28 and TRBJ1-5 gives the full variable domain: DVKVTQSSRYLVKRTGEKVFLECVQDMDHENMFWYRQDPGLGLRLIYFSYDVKMKEKGDIPEGYSVSREKKERFSLILESASTNQTSMYLCASLTGFGQPQHFGDGTRLSIL.

The rearrangement uses TRBV2 and TRBJ2-5, with D unresolved. V was trimmed by 8 bases and J by 5 bases, leaving 18 bases between them. Germline V gene data show CDR1 as SNHLY and CDR2 as FYNNEI. The CDR3 is made up of 14 amino acids. The CDR3 is CASQAQPSTETQYF. CDR3 in DNA: TGTGCCAGCCAGGCCCAACCCAGCACGGAGACCCAGTACTTC.

This clone came up once. The rearrangement uses TRBV19 and TRBJ2-5; 8 positions agree with TRBD1. From germline, CDR1 is LNHDA and CDR2 SQIVND (reference sequence). This CDR3 is 16 amino acids long. With V trimmed by 7 bases and J by 1 base, 11 bases remained unmatched. The CDR3 here is CASTKGLTGGQETQYF. The CDR3 DNA reads TGTGCCAGTACCAAGGGCCTTACAGGGGGCCAAGAGACCCAGTACTTC.

The chain couples TRBV20-1 to TRBJ2-7; TRBD1 is a possible D gene (6 bases). V was shortened by 3 bases and J by 3 bases, with 15 bases between the two germline ends. The CDR3 is made up of 14 amino acids. CDR1 DFQATT and CDR2 SNEGSKA come from the germline V gene (reference sequence). The CDR3 DNA reads as TGCAGTGCTAGTATGGTCGGACAGCTCTACGAGCAGTACTTC. Encoded protein: CSASMVGQLYEQYF.

The chain has TRBV2 and TRBJ2-1; 8 bases are a match to TRBD2. V lost 4 bases to trimming and J lost 8 bases; unmatched junction nucleotides: 10. The CDR3 extends over 15 amino acids. Germline CDR1 reads SNHLY; CDR2 reads FYNNEI. The CDR3 nucleotides read TGTGCCAGCAGTGTCCGTAGTCTAGCGGGTCATGAGCAGTTCTTC. It is translated as CASSVRSLAGHEQFF.

This clone occurred once. The chain is built from TRBV3-1 (or the pseudogene TRBV3-2) and TRBJ2-5; D possibly corresponds to TRBD2 (7 bases). This CDR3 comprises 15 residues. The ends were cut back, 1 base at V and 9 bases at J, with 18 bases in the middle. Per the germline V gene, CDR1 is LGHDT and CDR2 is YNNKEL (reference sequence). The CDR3 coding sequence is TGTGCCAGCAGCCAAGCGGTTTCTGGGGAGGGGGCCCAGTACTTC. Translation gives CASSQAVSGEGAQYF.